The clone carrying this TCR beta chain has at least ten counts. Its cognate antigen is unknown. This CDR3 region has 14 residues. Per germline, CDR1 SGDLS and CDR2 YYNGEE. With 3 bases removed from V and 0 bases from J, the gap between germline ends came to 8 bases. The TCR beta profiling, which covered VDJ combination and CDR3 sequence, was carried out using genomic DNA as the template. TCRdb independently ran MiXCR on the reads; one entry per CDR3 protein. The sample has 150,000 to 200,000 distinct CDR3 sequences, around three fifths seen once. The data derive from a study of CD8+CD57+ T cells in acquired aplastic anemia. Across the whole study: Sorted CD4+ and CD8+ cells gave a mean 3.2 ug DNA, range about 0.19 to 27.4 ug.

Findings and caveats of the study: Common to patients and controls were about 31 CD8+ CDR3 sequences. CD8+ Simpson's diversity did not differ significantly between patients and controls.

The receptor's source is a human donor with severe aplastic anemia or a healthy control (not recorded which). This chain connects TRBV9 to TRBJ2-3; perhaps D is TRBD1 or TRBD2 (5 bases each). What was sequenced was sorted CD4+, CD8+, or CD8+CD57+ T cells (not recorded which) from PBMCs. CDR3 protein: CASSGWDSTDTQYF. CDR3 in DNA: TGTGCCAGCAGCGGGTGGGACAGCACAGATACGCAGTATTTT.